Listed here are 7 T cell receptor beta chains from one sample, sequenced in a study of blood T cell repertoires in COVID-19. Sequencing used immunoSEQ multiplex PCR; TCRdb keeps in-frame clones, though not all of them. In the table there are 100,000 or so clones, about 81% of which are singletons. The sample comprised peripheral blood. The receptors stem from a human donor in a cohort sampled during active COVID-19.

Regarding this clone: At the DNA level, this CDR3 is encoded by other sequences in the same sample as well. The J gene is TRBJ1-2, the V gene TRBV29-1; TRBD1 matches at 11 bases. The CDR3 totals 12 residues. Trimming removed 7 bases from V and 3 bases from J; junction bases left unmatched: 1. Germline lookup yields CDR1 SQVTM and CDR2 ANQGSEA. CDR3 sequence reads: CSGGQGDYGYTF. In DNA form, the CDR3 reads TGCAGCGGGGGACAGGGGGACTATGGCTACACCTTC.

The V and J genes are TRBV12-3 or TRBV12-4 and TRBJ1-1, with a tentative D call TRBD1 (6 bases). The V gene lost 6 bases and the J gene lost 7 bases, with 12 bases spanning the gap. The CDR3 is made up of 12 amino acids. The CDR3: CASSLQGLEAFF. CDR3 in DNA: TGTGCCAGCAGCTTACAGGGCCTTGAAGCTTTCTTT.

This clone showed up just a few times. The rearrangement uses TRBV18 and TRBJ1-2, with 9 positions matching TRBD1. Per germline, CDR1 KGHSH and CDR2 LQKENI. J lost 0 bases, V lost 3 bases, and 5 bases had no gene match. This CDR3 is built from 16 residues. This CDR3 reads CASSPRTGGPNYGYTF. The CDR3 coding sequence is TGTGCCAGCTCACCCCGAACAGGGGGCCCTAACTATGGCTACACCTTC.

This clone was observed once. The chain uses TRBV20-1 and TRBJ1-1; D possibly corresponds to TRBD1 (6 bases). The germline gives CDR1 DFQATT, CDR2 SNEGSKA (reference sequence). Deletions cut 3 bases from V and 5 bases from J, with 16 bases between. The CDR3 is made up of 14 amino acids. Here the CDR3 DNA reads TGCAGTGCTAGTGATTGGGGGCGAGGAACTGAAGCTTTCTTT. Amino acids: CSASDWGRGTEAFF.

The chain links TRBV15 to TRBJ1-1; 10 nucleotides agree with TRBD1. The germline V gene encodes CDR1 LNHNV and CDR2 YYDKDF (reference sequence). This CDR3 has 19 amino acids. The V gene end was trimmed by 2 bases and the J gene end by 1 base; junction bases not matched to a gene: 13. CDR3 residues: CATSRLFRDRGRRNTEAFF. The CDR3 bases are TGTGCCACCAGCAGACTCTTTAGAGACAGGGGGCGACGGAACACTGAAGCTTTCTTT.

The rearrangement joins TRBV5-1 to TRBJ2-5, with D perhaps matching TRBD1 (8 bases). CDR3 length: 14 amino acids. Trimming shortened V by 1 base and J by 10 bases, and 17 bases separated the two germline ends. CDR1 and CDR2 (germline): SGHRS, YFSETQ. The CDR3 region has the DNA TGCGCCAGCAGCTTGCCTACAGGGGGGGTGGACCAGTACTTC. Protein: CASSLPTGGVDQYF.

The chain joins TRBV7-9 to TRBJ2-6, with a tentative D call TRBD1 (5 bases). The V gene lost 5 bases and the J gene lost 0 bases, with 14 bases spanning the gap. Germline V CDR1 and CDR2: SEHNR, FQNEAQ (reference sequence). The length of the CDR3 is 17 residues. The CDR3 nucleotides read TGTGCCAGCAGCGCGACAGCCGATCACTCTGGGGCCAACGTCCTGACTTTC. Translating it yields CASSATADHSGANVLTF.